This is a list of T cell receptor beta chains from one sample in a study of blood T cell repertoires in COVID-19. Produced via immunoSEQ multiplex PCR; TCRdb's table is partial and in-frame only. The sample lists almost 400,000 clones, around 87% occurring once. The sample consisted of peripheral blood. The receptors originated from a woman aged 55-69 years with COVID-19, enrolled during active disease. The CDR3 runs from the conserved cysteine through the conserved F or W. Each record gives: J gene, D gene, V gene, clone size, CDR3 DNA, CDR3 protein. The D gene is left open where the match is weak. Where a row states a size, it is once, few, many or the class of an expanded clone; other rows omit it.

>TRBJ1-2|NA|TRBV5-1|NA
TGCGCCAGCAGCCCGCGGCGGGGTACTAACTATGGCTACACCTTC
CASSPRRGTNYGYTF
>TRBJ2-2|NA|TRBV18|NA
TGTGCCAGCTCCCGATCAGGGGCCCTCGGCGTCGGGGAGCTGTTTTTT
CASSRSGALGVGELFF
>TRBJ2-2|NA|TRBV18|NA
TGTGCCAGCTCACCGTACAGGGCGGTCGGGGAGCTGTTTTTT
CASSPYRAVGELFF
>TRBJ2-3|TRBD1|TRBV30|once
TGTGCCTGGAGTCCCAGGGGGTCCGCCACAGATACGCAGTATTTT
CAWSPRGSATDTQYF
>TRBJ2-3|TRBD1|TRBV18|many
TGTGCCAGCTCACGCTTGACAGGGGAAGATACGCAGTATTTT
CASSRLTGEDTQYF
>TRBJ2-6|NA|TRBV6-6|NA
TGTGCCAGCACTCTTGCTGGGGCCAACGTCCTGACTTTC
CASTLAGANVLTF
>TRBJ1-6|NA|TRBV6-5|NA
TGTGCCAGCAGGCGGGACTCCGTCAATTCACCCCTCCACTTT
CASRRDSVNSPLHF
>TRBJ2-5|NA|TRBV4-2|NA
TGTGCCAGCAGTCAGGCTTTTAGACAGACGGAGACCCAGTACTTC
CASSQAFRQTETQYF
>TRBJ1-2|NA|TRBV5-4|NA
TGTGCCAGCAGCTTGGATTCAGGACACCCGGGCTACACCTTC
CASSLDSGHPGYTF
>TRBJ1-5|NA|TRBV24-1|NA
TGTGCCACCAGTGAAGGGGGCAATCAGCCCCAGCATTTT
CATSEGGNQPQHF
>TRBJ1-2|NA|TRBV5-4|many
TGTGCCAGCTACACTGTGGAGAATGAAGGCTACACCTTC
CASYTVENEGYTF
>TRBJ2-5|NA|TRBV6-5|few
TGTGCCAGCAGTTACTCTTCGGGACAAGAGACCCAGTACTTC
CASSYSSGQETQYF
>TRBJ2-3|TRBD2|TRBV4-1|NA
TGCGCCAGCAGCCTCAAATCTAGCGGGGAGGTAGATACGCAGTATTTT
CASSLKSSGEVDTQYF
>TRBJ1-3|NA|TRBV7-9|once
TGTGCCAGCAGCTTAGTTGGGCTTAAAAGCTCTGGAAACACCATATATTTT
CASSLVGLKSSGNTIYF
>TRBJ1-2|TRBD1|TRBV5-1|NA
TGCGCCAGCAGCTTGGGAGGACAGGGGGTTTGGTACACCTTC
CASSLGGQGVWYTF
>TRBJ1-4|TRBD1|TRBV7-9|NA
TGTGCCAGCAGCCAAAAATGGACAGGGGGCAATGAAAAACTGTTTTTT
CASSQKWTGGNEKLFF
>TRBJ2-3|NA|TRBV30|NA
TGTGCCTGGAGTAGGCCAGGGGCACTCCGTCAAGATACGCAGTATTTT
CAWSRPGALRQDTQYF
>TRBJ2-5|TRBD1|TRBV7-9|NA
TGTGCCAGCAGCGATACCCACGGACAGGGATACGAAGAGACCCAGTACTTC
CASSDTHGQGYEETQYF
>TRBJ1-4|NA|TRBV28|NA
TGTGCCAGCAGTTTGTTGGGGAGGGGAAAACTGTTTTTT
CASSLLGRGKLFF
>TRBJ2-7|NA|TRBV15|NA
TGTGCCACCCGAAGCGACAGCACCTCCGAGCAGTACTTC
CATRSDSTSEQYF
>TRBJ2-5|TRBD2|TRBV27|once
TGTGCCAGCGGGGGACTAGCAACTGAGACCCAGTACTTC
CASGGLATETQYF
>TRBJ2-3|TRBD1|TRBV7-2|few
TGTGCCAGCAGCCTTCCCGGACAGGTCACAGATACGCAGTATTTT
CASSLPGQVTDTQYF
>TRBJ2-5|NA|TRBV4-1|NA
TGCGCCAGCAGCCGACAACACGACAGGAGCCAAGAGACCCAGTACTTC
CASSRQHDRSQETQYF
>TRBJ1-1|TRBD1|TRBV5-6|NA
TGTGCCAGCAGCTTTAGGACAGGAATGGTGAACACTGAAGCTTTCTTT
CASSFRTGMVNTEAFF
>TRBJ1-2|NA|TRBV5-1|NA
TGCGCCAGCAGCTTTGGAGGGGACTATGGCTACACCTTC
CASSFGGDYGYTF
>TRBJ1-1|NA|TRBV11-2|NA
TGTGCCAGCAGCTTAGCACGGGGGAGCACTGAAGCTTTCTTT
CASSLARGSTEAFF
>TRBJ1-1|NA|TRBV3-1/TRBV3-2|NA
TGTGCCAGCAGCCAGAGGGTGGTGAACACTGAAGCTTTCTTT
CASSQRVVNTEAFF
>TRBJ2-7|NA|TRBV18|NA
TGTGCCAGCTCCCTCCGTGGGTCCGCGGCGGACGAGCAGTACTTC
CASSLRGSAADEQYF
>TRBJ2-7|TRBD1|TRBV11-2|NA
TGTGCCAGCAGCTTAGATAGGGACAGGGGAGTCTACGAGCAGTACTTC
CASSLDRDRGVYEQYF
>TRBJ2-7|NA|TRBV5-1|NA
TGCGCCAGCAGTACGACAGACCCCTCCTACGAGCAGTACTTC
CASSTTDPSYEQYF
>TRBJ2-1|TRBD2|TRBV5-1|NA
TGCGCCAGCAGCTTAGGCGGGGGGACCTACAATGAGCAGTTCTTC
CASSLGGGTYNEQFF
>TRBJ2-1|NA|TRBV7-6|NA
TGTGCCAGCAGCTCAATGGGGACTCTCGCCAATGAGCAGTTCTTC
CASSSMGTLANEQFF
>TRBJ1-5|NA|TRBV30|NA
TGTGCCTGGAGTAGGTCGGGGGTCTATAGCAATCAGCCCCAGCATTTT
CAWSRSGVYSNQPQHF
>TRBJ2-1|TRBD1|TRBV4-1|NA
TGCGCCAGCAGCCGGGACAGATATATCTCCTACAATGAGCAGTTCTTC
CASSRDRYISYNEQFF
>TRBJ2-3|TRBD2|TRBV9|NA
TGTGCCAGCAGCTCATCCGGGGTAGCGGGGGGACTGGGGACGCAGTATTTT
CASSSSGVAGGLGTQYF
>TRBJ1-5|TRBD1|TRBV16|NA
TGTGCCAGCAGCCAAGAAGGGACAGTCAGCAATCAGCCCCAGCATTTT
CASSQEGTVSNQPQHF
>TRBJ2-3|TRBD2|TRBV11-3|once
TGTGCCAGCAGCTTAGGAGGGGGACTAGCGAGCACAGATACGCAGTATTTT
CASSLGGGLASTDTQYF
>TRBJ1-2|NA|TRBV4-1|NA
TGCGCCAGCAGCCAAGGACAGAGTAACTATGGCTACACCTTC
CASSQGQSNYGYTF
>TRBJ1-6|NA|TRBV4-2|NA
TGTGCCAGCAGCCAAGATAATAATTCACCCCTCCACTTT
CASSQDNNSPLHF
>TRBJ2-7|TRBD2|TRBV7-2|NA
TGTGCCAGCAGCTTATCGCGGGGGGGCGAGTACGAGCAGTACTTC
CASSLSRGGEYEQYF
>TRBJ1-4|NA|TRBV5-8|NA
TGTGCCAGCGTTTGGACGGGAGCAACTAATGAAAAACTGTTTTTT
CASVWTGATNEKLFF
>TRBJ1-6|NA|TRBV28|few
TGTGCCAGCAGTCCCCAAGACAGGCGCCTTGGTTCACCCCTCCACTTT
CASSPQDRRLGSPLHF
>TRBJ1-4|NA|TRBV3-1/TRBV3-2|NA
TGTGCCAGCAGCCCTAACCAGGGTGCAACTAATGAAAAACTGTTTTTT
CASSPNQGATNEKLFF
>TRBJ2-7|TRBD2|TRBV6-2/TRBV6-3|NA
TGTGCCAGCAGTCGGACTAGGGGATACGAGCAGTACTTC
CASSRTRGYEQYF
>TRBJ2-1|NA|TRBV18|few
TGTGCCAGCTCAGGACCGGGACAATTCTCCTACAATGAGCAGTTCTTC
CASSGPGQFSYNEQFF
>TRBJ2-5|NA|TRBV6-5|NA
TGTGCCAGCAGCAGAGACCGGGGACAACAAGAGACCCAGTACTTC
CASSRDRGQQETQYF
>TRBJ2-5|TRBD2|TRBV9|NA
TGTGCCAGCAGCGTAGAAGCGGGGGGGCGCGGGACCCAGTACTTC
CASSVEAGGRGTQYF
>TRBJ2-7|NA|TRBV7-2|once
TGTGCCAGCAGCTTAGTTTTTCGGGATGGCGAGCAGTACTTC
CASSLVFRDGEQYF